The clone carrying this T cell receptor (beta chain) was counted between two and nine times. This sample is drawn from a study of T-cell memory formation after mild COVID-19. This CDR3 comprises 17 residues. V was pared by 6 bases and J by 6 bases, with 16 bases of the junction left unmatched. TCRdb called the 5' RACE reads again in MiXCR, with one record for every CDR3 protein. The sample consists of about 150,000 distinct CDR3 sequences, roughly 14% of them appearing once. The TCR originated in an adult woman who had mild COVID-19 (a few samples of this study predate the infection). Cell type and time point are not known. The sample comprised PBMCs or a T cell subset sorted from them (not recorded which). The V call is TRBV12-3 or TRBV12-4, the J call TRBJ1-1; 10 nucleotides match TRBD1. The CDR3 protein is CASSRDRGQVRGAEAFF. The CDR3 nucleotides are TGTGCCAGCAGCCGGGACAGGGGTCAAGTAAGGGGCGCTGAAGCTTTCTTT.